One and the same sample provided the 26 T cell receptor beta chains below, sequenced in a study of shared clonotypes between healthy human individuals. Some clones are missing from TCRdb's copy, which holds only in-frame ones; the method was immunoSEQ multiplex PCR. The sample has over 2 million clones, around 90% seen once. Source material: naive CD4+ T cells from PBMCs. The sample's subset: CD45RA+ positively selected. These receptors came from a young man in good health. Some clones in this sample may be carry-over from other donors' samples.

CDR3 region: CASIGGHSYEQYF. The CDR3 DNA follows: TGTGCCAGCATAGGTGGCCATTCCTACGAGCAGTACTTC. V gene TRBV6-5 combines with J gene TRBJ2-7, with D unclear. Trimming took 7 bases from V and 1 from J, leaving 11 bases between them. This CDR3 spans 13 amino acids. The germline V gene encodes CDR1 MNHEY and CDR2 SVGAGI.

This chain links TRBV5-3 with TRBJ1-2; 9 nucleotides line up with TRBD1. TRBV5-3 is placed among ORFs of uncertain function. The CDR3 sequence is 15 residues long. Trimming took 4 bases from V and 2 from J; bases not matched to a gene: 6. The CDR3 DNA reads TGTGCCAGAAGCCCCGGACAGGGGAACAACTATGGCTACACCTTC. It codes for CARSPGQGNNYGYTF.

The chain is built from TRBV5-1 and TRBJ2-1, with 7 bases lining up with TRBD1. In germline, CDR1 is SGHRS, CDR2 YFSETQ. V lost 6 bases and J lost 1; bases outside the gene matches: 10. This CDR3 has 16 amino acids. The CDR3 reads CASNLGTGASYNEQFF. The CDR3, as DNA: TGCGCCAGCAACCTAGGAACAGGGGCGTCCTACAATGAGCAGTTCTTC.

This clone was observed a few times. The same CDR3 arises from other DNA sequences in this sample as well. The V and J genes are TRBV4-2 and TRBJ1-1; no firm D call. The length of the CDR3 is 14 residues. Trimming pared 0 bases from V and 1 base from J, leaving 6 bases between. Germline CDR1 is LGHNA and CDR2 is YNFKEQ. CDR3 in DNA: TGTGCCAGCAGCCAAGACGGCAGGAACACTGAAGCTTTCTTT. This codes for CASSQDGRNTEAFF.

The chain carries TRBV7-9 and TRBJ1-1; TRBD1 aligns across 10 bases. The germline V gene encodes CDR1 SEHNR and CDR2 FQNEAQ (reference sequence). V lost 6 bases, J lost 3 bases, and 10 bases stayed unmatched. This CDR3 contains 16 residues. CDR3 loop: CASRSDRGRMDTEAFF. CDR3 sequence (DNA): TGTGCCAGCAGATCTGACAGGGGGCGAATGGACACTGAAGCTTTCTTT.

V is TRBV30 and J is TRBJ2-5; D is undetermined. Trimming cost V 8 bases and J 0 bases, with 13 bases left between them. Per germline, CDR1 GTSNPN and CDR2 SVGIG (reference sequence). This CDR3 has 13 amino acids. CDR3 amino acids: CALDSNHQETQYF. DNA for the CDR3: TGTGCCCTCGACTCTAACCACCAAGAGACCCAGTACTTC.

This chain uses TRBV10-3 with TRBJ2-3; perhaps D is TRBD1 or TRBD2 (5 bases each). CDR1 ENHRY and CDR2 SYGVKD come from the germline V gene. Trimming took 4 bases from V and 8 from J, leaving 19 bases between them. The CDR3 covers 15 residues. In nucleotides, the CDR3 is TGTGCCATCAGTGCCCACGAAACCGGGACGACTACGCAGTATTTT. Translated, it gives CAISAHETGTTTQYF.

The CDR3 sequence is CASSLAVGQTNGYTF. The CDR3 DNA follows: TGTGCCAGCAGCTTAGCCGTAGGACAGACTAATGGCTACACCTTC. The chain recombines TRBV7-9 with TRBJ1-2, with D maybe TRBD1 (6 bases). CDR1 is SEHNR, CDR2 FQNEAQ, per germline (reference sequence). CDR3 length equals 15 residues. The V gene lost 0 bases and the J gene lost 6 bases, with 14 bases spanning the gap.

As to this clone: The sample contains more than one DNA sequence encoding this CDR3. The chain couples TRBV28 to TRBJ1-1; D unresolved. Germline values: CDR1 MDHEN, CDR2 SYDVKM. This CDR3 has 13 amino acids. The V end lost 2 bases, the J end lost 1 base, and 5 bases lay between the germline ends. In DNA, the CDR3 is TGTGCCAGCAGTTTACGCGAGAACACTGAAGCTTTCTTT. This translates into CASSLRENTEAFF.

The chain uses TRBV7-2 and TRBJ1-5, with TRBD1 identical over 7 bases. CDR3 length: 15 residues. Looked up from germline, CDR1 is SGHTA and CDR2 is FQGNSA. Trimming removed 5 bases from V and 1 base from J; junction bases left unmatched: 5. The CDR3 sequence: CASSPGGGSNQPQHF. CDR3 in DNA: TGTGCCAGCAGCCCAGGGGGTGGGAGCAATCAGCCCCAGCATTTT.

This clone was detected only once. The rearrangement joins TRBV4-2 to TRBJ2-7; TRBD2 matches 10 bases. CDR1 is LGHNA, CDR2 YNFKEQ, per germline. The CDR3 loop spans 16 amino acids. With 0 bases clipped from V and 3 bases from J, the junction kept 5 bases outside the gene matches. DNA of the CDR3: TGTGCCAGCAGCCAAGATCTGGCTAGCGGGAGCTACGAGCAGTACTTC. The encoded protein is CASSQDLASGSYEQYF.

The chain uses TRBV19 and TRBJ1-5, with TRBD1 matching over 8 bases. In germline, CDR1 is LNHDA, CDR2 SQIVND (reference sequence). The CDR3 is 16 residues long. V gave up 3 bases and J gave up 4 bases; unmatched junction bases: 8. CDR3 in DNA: TGTGCCAGTAGTATGCCGGGGACAGGTAGTAATCAGCCCCAGCATTTT. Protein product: CASSMPGTGSNQPQHF.

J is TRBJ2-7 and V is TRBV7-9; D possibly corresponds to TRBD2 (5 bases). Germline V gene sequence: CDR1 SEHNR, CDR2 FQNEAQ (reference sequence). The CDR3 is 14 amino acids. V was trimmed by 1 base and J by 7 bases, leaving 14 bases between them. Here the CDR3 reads CASSLERTASEQYF. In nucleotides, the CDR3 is TGTGCCAGCAGCTTAGAGCGGACCGCCTCGGAGCAGTACTTC.

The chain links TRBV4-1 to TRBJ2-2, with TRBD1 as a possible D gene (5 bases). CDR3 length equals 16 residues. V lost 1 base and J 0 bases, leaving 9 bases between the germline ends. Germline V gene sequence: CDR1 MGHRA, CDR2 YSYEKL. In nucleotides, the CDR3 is TGCGCCAGCAGCCAAGCAGGGCGTCCGAACACCGGGGAGCTGTTTTTT. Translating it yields CASSQAGRPNTGELFF.

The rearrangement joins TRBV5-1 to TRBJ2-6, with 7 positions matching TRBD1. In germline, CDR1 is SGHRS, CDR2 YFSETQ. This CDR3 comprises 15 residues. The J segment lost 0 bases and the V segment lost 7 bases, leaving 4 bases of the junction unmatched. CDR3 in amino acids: CASEGQPSGANVLTF. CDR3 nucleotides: TGCGCCAGCGAGGGACAGCCCTCTGGGGCCAACGTCCTGACTTTC.

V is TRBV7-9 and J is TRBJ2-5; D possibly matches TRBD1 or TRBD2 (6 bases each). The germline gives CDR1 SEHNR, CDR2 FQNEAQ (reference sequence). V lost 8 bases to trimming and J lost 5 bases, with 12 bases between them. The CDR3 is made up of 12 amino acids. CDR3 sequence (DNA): TGTGCCAGCTTACAGGGAGGCGAGACCCAGTACTTC. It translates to CASLQGGETQYF.

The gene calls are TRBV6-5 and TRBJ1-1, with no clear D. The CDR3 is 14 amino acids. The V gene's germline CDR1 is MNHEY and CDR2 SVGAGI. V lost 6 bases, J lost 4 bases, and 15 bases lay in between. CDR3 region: CASSNRQSVTEAFF. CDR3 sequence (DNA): TGTGCCAGCAGCAATCGCCAAAGTGTCACTGAAGCTTTCTTT.

The CDR3 DNA reads TGTGCCAGCAGCTCGACAGGGGGCATTGGCTACACCTTC. Translated, it gives CASSSTGGIGYTF. The chain has TRBV7-6 and TRBJ1-2, with 10 bases that match TRBD1. The trim removed 4 bases at V and 7 bases at J, leaving 3 bases unmatched. Germline CDR1 reads SGHVS; CDR2 reads FNYEAQ. The CDR3 has 13 residues.

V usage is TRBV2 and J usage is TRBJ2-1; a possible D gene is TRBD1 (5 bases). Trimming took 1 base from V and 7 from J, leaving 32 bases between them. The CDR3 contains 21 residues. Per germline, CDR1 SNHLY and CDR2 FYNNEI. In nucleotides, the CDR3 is TGTGCCAGCAGTGAAGGGAGATGGAACAGGCCTCTCCGCGGCGGAGATAATGAGCAGTTCTTC. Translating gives CASSEGRWNRPLRGGDNEQFF.

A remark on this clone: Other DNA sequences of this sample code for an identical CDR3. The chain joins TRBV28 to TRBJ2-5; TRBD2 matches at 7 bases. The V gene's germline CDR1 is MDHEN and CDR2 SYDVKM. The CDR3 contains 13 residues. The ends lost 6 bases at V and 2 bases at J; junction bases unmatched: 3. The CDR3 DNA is TGTGCCAGCAGGCTGGGAGGGCAAGAGACCCAGTACTTC. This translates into CASRLGGQETQYF. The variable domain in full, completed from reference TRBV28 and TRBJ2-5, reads DVKVTQSSRYLVKRTGEKVFLECVQDMDHENMFWYRQDPGLGLRLIYFSYDVKMKEKGDIPEGYSVSREKKERFSLILESASTNQTSMYLCASRLGGQETQYFGPGTRLLVL.

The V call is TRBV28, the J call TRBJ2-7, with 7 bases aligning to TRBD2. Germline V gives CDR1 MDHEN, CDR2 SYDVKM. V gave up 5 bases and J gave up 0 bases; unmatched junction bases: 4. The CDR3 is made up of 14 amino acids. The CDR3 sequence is CASSTGGISYEQYF. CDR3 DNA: TGTGCCAGCAGTACGGGAGGCATCTCCTACGAGCAGTACTTC.

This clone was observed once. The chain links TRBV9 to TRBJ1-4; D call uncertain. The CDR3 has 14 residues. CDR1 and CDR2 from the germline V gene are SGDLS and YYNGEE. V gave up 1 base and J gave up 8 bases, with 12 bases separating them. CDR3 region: CASSVRREGEKLFF. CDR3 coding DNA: TGTGCCAGCAGCGTAAGGAGGGAAGGAGAAAAACTGTTTTTT.

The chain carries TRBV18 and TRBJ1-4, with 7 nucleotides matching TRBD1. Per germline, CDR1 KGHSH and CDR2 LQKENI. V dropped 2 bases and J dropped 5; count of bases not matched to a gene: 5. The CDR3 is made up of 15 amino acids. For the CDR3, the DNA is TGTGCCAGCTCACCAGCGACAGGGTTGAATGAAAAACTGTTTTTT. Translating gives CASSPATGLNEKLFF.

The CDR3 reads CASSLDGHGYTF. CDR3 coding DNA: TGTGCCAGCAGCTTAGACGGCCATGGCTACACCTTC. V gene TRBV7-3 combines with J gene TRBJ1-2; D ambiguous. The V end lost 2 bases, the J end lost 6 bases, and 7 bases lay between the germline ends. This CDR3 has 12 residues. Germline CDR1 and CDR2: SGHTA and FQGTGA.

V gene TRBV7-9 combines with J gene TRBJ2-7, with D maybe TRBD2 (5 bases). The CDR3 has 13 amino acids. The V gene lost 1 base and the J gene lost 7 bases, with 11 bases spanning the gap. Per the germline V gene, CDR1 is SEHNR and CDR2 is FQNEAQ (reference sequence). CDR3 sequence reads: CASSLVGAEEQYF. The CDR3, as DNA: TGTGCCAGCAGCTTAGTGGGAGCGGAAGAGCAGTACTTC. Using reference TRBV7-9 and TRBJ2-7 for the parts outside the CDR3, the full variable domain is DTGVSQNPRHKITKRGQNVTFRCDPISEHNRLYWYRQTLGQGPEFLTYFQNEAQLEKSRLLSDRFSAERPKGSFSTLEIQRTEQGDSAMYLCASSLVGAEEQYFGPGTRLTVT.

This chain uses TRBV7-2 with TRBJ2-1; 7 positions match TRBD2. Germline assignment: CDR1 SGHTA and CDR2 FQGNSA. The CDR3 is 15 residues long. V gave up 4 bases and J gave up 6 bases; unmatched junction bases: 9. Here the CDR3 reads CASSSHSGPPNEQFF. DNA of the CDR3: TGTGCCAGCAGCTCACATAGCGGGCCCCCCAATGAGCAGTTCTTC.